Presented here are 27 T cell receptor beta chains from one specimen sequenced in a study of T cell changes during pregnancy in multiple sclerosis. TCRdb's table, derived via immunoSEQ multiplex PCR, lists solely in-frame clones and lacks some. Among roughly 60,000 clones, about 90% were seen once, and the ten largest hold approximately 0.69%. This specimen was CD4+ T cells from peripheral blood mononuclear cells, taken in the first trimester of pregnancy. These TCRs come from a female donor with multiple sclerosis, enrolled in a pregnancy study.

The chain is built from TRBV21-1 and TRBJ1-6; whether TRBD1, the table's D call, matches the DNA was not checked. TRBV21-1 is described as a pseudogene. The CDR3 contains 16 residues. The CDR3: CASSKDRESYNSPLHF. In nucleotides, the CDR3 is TGTGCCAGCAGCAAGGACAGGGAGTCCTATAATTCACCCCTCCACTTT.

The rearrangement uses TRBV5-6 and TRBJ2-3, with D possibly being TRBD1 (6 bases). The CDR3 contains 16 residues. Trimming left V 0 bases short and J 0 bases short, with 11 bases between. The germline gives CDR1 SGHDT, CDR2 YYEEEE. The CDR3: CASSLAWGLSTDTQYF. CDR3 bases: TGTGCCAGCAGCTTGGCTTGGGGGCTTAGCACAGATACGCAGTATTTT. Based on the CDR3 plus reference TRBV5-6 and TRBJ2-3, the full variable domain is DAGVTQSPTHLIKTRGQQVTLRCSPKSGHDTVSWYQQALGQGPQFIFQYYEEEERQRGNFPDRFSGHQFPNYSSELNVNALLLGDSALYLCASSLAWGLSTDTQYFGPGTRLTVL.

This clone was detected only once. The chain links TRBV29-1 to TRBJ2-7, with 10 bases identical to TRBD1. The CDR3 is 13 amino acids. The germline V gene has CDR1 SQVTM and CDR2 ANQGSEA. J was trimmed by 3 bases and V by 7 bases; bases with no gene match: 6. CDR3 DNA sequence: TGCAGCGCTGGAGGGACAGGGGTCTACGAGCAGTACTTC. Encoded protein: CSAGGTGVYEQYF.

The chain uses TRBV9 and TRBJ2-7, with 9 bases fitting TRBD2. Trimming removed 0 bases from V and 4 bases from J; junction bases left unmatched: 8. The germline V gene encodes CDR1 SGDLS and CDR2 YYNGEE. The CDR3 consists of 16 residues. The CDR3 bases are TGTGCCAGCAGCGTAGGCAGCGGGGGGCCACATTACGAGCAGTACTTC. Protein: CASSVGSGGPHYEQYF.

The chain uses TRBV9 and TRBJ2-5; the D gene is possibly TRBD2 (6 bases). CDR1 and CDR2 (germline): SGDLS, YYNGEE. The CDR3 has 16 amino acids. The V end lost 4 bases, the J end lost 3 bases, and 19 bases lay between the germline ends. The CDR3 nucleotides are TGTGCCAGCAGCTCCCCCTACCCGGCGGGGAAAGAGACCCAGTACTTC. It yields the protein CASSSPYPAGKETQYF.

V usage is TRBV29-1 and J usage is TRBJ1-2, with 9 bases fitting TRBD1. The CDR3 has 16 amino acids. With V trimmed by 6 bases and J by 0 bases, 11 bases remained unmatched. Germline CDR1 is SQVTM and CDR2 is ANQGSEA. The chain's CDR3 is CSVLAPGTGSNYGYTF. The CDR3 DNA is TGCAGCGTCCTCGCGCCGGGGACAGGGTCTAACTATGGCTACACCTTC.

The J gene is TRBJ2-7, the V gene TRBV6-1; TRBD1 aligns across 9 bases. The germline V gene has CDR1 MNHNS and CDR2 SASEGT. V lost 5 bases, J lost 6 bases, and 8 bases stayed unmatched. There are 14 residues in the CDR3. The CDR3 loop is CASSTRDRVSEQYF. In DNA, the CDR3 is TGTGCCAGCAGTACCCGGGACAGGGTATCCGAGCAGTACTTC.

The chain recombines TRBV7-3 with TRBJ2-7, with D perhaps matching TRBD1 (5 bases). The V end was cut by 3 bases, the J end by 3 bases, with 12 bases between. The CDR3 extends over 14 amino acids. Looked up from germline, CDR1 is SGHTA and CDR2 is FQGTGA. CDR3 nucleotide sequence: TGTGCCAGCAGCTTTTCAAGGGGTGGCTACGAGCAGTACTTC. Amino acid sequence: CASSFSRGGYEQYF.

This clone was counted a single time. This rearrangement joins TRBV7-3 to TRBJ2-1, with a weak D call TRBD1 (6 bases). The V and J ends lost 3 bases and 1 base respectively, with 10 bases between them. Germline V CDR1 and CDR2: SGHTA, FQGTGA. This CDR3 region has 15 residues. The CDR3 sequence is CASSLPGASYNEQFF. Here the CDR3 DNA reads TGTGCCAGCAGCTTGCCAGGGGCATCCTACAATGAGCAGTTCTTC.

In this sample, this clone turned up once. This chain uses TRBV29-1 with TRBJ1-5; D perhaps matches TRBD1 (6 bases). The CDR3 loop spans 13 amino acids. Germline lookup yields CDR1 SQVTM and CDR2 ANQGSEA. V was pared by 8 bases and J by 1 base, with 12 bases between. CDR3 residues: CSSSQGSNQPQHF. CDR3 DNA: TGCAGCTCCTCTCAGGGGAGCAATCAGCCCCAGCATTTT.

The V and J genes are TRBV9 and TRBJ2-1; TRBD2 is a possible D gene (7 bases). Trimming shortened V by 0 bases and J by 1 base, and 14 bases separated the two germline ends. CDR1 is SGDLS and CDR2 is YYNGEE in the germline V gene. The CDR3 is 17 residues long. CDR3: CASSVGGGAFSYNEQFF. CDR3 DNA sequence: TGTGCCAGCAGCGTAGGAGGGGGGGCCTTTTCCTACAATGAGCAGTTCTTC.

The chain employs TRBV10-3 and TRBJ2-1, with D maybe TRBD2 (6 bases). The V gene's germline CDR1 is ENHRY and CDR2 SYGVKD. The CDR3 has 15 residues. Trimming removed 5 bases at V and 7 bases at J, with 18 bases between. CDR3 region: CAISKAIFSGNEQFF. CDR3 coding DNA: TGTGCCATCAGTAAAGCAATCTTCAGCGGGAATGAGCAGTTCTTC.

The chain links TRBV7-6 to TRBJ1-1; unclear D gene. The CDR3 extends over 15 amino acids. Germline V CDR1 and CDR2: SGHVS, FNYEAQ. Trimming took 3 bases from V and 1 from J, leaving 12 bases between them. The CDR3 DNA follows: TGTGCCAGCAGCTTTAGCGCAAATTCGAACACTGAAGCTTTCTTT. Its protein product is CASSFSANSNTEAFF.

The CDR3 bases are TGTGCCAGCAGCCCAGCCACAGGGCGGAATGAGCAGTTCTTC. Protein: CASSPATGRNEQFF. This chain joins TRBV6-5 and TRBJ2-1, with D possibly being TRBD1 (6 bases). Trimming cost V 6 bases and J 7 bases, with 16 bases left between them. The CDR3 covers 14 residues. The V gene's germline CDR1 is MNHEY and CDR2 SVGAGI.

This chain links TRBV10-3 with TRBJ1-2; D perhaps matches TRBD1 (5 bases). CDR3 size: 11 residues. Looked up from germline, CDR1 is ENHRY and CDR2 is SYGVKD. V lost 8 bases, J lost 8 bases, and 12 bases lay in between. The chain's CDR3 is CAIPRASGYTF. In nucleotides, the CDR3 is TGTGCCATCCCCAGGGCGAGCGGCTACACCTTC.

CDR3 amino acids: CASTKSGGANTGELFF. CDR3 nucleotide sequence: TGTGCCAGCACAAAAAGCGGCGGTGCGAACACCGGGGAGCTGTTTTTT. The genes are TRBV11-2 and TRBJ2-2; D may be TRBD2 (5 bases). V shed 7 bases and J shed 0 bases, with 15 bases lying between them. The germline V gene has CDR1 SGHAT and CDR2 FQNNGV. The CDR3 is 16 residues long.

The gene calls are TRBV4-1 and TRBJ1-5, with 8 bases that match TRBD1. The length of the CDR3 is 15 residues. Unmatched junction bases numbered 6, after V lost 1 base and J lost 7 bases. Germline lookup yields CDR1 MGHRA and CDR2 YSYEKL. CDR3 amino acids: CASSQVAGGLQPQHF. CDR3 nucleotide sequence: TGCGCCAGCAGCCAAGTGGCAGGGGGCCTGCAGCCCCAGCATTTT.

This clone appeared once. The chain employs TRBV4-2 and TRBJ2-7, with TRBD2 matching 8 bases. V lost 0 bases, J lost 0 bases, and 16 bases stayed unmatched. Germline V gives CDR1 LGHNA, CDR2 YNFKEQ. The CDR3 is made up of 20 amino acids. The CDR3 bases are TGTGCCAGCAGCCAAGAAGTGTCGGGACTAGGGAGACTTAGCTCCTACGAGCAGTACTTC. Translated: CASSQEVSGLGRLSSYEQYF.

The rearrangement links TRBV27 to TRBJ1-2; D unclear. Trimming left V 6 bases short and J 1 base short, with 18 bases between. The CDR3 sequence is 16 residues long. In germline, CDR1 is MNHEY, CDR2 SMNVEV (reference sequence). Here the CDR3 reads CASSLGRATLNYGYTF. Written as DNA, the CDR3 is TGTGCCAGCAGCTTAGGGAGGGCGACTCTTAACTATGGCTACACCTTC.

The chain recombines TRBV25-1 with TRBJ1-1, with 7 bases identical to TRBD1. The CDR3 spans 15 residues. CDR1 is MGHDK, CDR2 SYGVNS, per germline. J was trimmed by 6 bases and V by 4 bases; bases with no gene match: 11. This chain's CDR3 is CASSGSPGGRSEAFF. For the CDR3, the DNA is TGTGCCAGCAGTGGGTCACCAGGGGGTCGGTCTGAAGCTTTCTTT.

The V call is TRBV2, the J call TRBJ2-5, with TRBD2 identical over 9 bases. The J segment lost 3 bases and the V segment lost 6 bases, leaving 5 bases of the junction unmatched. Germline CDR1 reads SNHLY; CDR2 reads FYNNEI. The CDR3 has 14 residues. The CDR3 sequence is CASRDSGGKETQYF. In nucleotides, the CDR3 is TGTGCCAGCAGGGATAGCGGGGGTAAAGAGACCCAGTACTTC.

This rearrangement joins TRBV6-5 to TRBJ2-2, with a possible D match to TRBD2 (6 bases). CDR3 length: 14 residues. V gave up 8 bases and J gave up 6 bases, with 16 bases separating them. Germline CDR1 reads MNHEY; CDR2 reads SVGAGI. The CDR3 DNA reads as TGTGCCAGCCGACTAGAAGATCTTTCCGGGGAGCTGTTTTTT. Translated, it gives CASRLEDLSGELFF.

The count of this clone is one. The chain combines TRBV2 with TRBJ1-5; D is unclear. With 5 bases removed from V and 5 bases from J, the gap between germline ends came to 16 bases. The CDR3 is 15 residues long. Germline CDR1 SNHLY, CDR2 FYNNEI. The CDR3 is CASSLDSARDQPQHF. CDR3 in DNA: TGTGCCAGCAGTCTAGACTCGGCCCGCGATCAGCCCCAGCATTTT.

The chain joins TRBV6-1 to TRBJ1-3, with D uncertain. The V gene lost 7 bases and the J gene lost 0 bases, with 13 bases spanning the gap. There are 15 residues in the CDR3. Germline values: CDR1 MNHNS, CDR2 SASEGT. The CDR3 loop is CASIPPGSSGNTIYF. The CDR3 DNA is TGTGCCAGCATCCCCCCGGGGAGCTCTGGAAACACCATATATTTT.

V is TRBV30 and J is TRBJ1-5; D is uncertain. The CDR3 extends over 14 amino acids. Trimming stripped 1 base from V and 2 bases from J, with 9 bases between. The V gene's germline CDR1 is GTSNPN and CDR2 SVGIG (reference sequence). The CDR3 region is CAWSGGSGNQPQHF. CDR3 bases: TGTGCCTGGAGTGGAGGGTCGGGCAATCAGCCCCAGCATTTT. Looking up the rest from reference TRBV30 and TRBJ1-5 gives the full variable domain: SQTIHQWPATLVQPVGSPLSLECTVEGTSNPNLYWYRQAAGRGLQLLFYSVGIGQISSEVPQNLSASRPQDRQFILSSKKLLLSDSGFYLCAWSGGSGNQPQHFGDGTRLSIL.

The chain combines TRBV12-5 with TRBJ2-7; TRBD1 agrees at 7 bases. Germline assignment: CDR1 LGHNT and CDR2 FRNRAP. Trimming removed 3 bases from V and 3 bases from J; junction bases left unmatched: 2. The length of the CDR3 is 13 residues. The CDR3 DNA reads as TGTGCTAGTGGTTTTGGGGACAGCTACGAGCAGTACTTC. Translation gives CASGFGDSYEQYF.

The J gene is TRBJ1-2, the V gene TRBV30; D is perhaps TRBD1 (5 bases). There are 12 residues in the CDR3. Trimming removed 1 base from V and 7 bases from J, with 10 bases in between. From germline, CDR1 is GTSNPN and CDR2 SVGIG (reference sequence). CDR3 sequence: CAWSAGVGGYTF. In nucleotides, the CDR3 is TGTGCCTGGAGTGCGGGGGTGGGTGGCTACACCTTC. The full variable domain, with the rest looked up from reference TRBV30 and TRBJ1-2, is SQTIHQWPATLVQPVGSPLSLECTVEGTSNPNLYWYRQAAGRGLQLLFYSVGIGQISSEVPQNLSASRPQDRQFILSSKKLLLSDSGFYLCAWSAGVGGYTFGSGTRLTVV.